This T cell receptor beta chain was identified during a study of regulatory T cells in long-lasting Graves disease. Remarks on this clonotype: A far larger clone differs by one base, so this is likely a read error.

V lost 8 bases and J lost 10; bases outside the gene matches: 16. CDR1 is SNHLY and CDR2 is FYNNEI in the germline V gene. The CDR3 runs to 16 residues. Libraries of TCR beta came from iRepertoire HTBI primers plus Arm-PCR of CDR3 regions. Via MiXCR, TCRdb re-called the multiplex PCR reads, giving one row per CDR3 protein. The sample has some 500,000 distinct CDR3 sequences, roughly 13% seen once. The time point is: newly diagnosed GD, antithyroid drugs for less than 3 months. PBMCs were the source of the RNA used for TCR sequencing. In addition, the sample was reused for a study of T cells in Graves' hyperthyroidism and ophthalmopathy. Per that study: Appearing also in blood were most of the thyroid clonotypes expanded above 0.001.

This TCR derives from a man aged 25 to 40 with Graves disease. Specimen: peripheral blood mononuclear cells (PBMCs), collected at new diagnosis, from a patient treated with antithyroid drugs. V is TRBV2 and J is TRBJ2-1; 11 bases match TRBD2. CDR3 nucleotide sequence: TGTGCCAGCGGATCTCATTCCGGGACTAGCGGCTACGAGCAGTTCTTC. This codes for CASGSHSGTSGYEQFF.